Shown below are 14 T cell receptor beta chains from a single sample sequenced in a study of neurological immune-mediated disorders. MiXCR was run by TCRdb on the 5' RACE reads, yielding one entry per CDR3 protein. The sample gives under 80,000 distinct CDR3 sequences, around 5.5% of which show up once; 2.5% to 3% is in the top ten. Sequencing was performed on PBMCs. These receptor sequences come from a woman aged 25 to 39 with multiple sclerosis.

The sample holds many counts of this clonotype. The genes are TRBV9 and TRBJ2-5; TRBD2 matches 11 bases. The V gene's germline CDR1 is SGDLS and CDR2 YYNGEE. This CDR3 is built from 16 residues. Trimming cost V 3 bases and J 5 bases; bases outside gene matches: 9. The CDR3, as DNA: TGTGCCAGCAGCGGCTCTAGCGGGGGGCTAGGGGAGACCCAGTACTTC. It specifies CASSGSSGGLGETQYF.

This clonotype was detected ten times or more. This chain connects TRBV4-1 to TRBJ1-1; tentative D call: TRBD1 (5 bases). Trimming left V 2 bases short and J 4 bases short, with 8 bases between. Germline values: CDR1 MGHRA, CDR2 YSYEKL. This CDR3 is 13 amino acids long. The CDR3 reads CASSQFGGTEAFF. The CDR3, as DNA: TGCGCCAGCAGCCAATTTGGGGGCACTGAAGCTTTCTTT.

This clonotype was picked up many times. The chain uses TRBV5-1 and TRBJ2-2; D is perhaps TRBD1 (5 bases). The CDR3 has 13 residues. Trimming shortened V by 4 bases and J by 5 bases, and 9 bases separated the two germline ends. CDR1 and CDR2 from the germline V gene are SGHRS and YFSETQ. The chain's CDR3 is CASSQAGTGELFF. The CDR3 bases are TGCGCCAGCAGCCAAGCAGGGACCGGGGAGCTGTTTTTT.

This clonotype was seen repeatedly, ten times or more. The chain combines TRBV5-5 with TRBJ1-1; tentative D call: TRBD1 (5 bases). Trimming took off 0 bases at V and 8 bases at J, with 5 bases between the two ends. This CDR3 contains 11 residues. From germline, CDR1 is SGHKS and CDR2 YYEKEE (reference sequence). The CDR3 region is CASSLGQEAFF. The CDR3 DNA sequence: TGTGCCAGCAGCTTGGGACAGGAAGCTTTCTTT.

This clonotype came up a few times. Here the CDR3 reads CASGTGGSQPQHF. The CDR3 DNA reads TGTGCTAGTGGCACAGGGGGCAGTCAGCCCCAGCATTTT. The gene calls are TRBV12-5 and TRBJ1-5; 9 positions agree with TRBD1. The germline V gene encodes CDR1 LGHNT and CDR2 FRNRAP. V lost 6 bases to trimming and J lost 6 bases; unmatched junction nucleotides: 3. CDR3 length: 13 amino acids.

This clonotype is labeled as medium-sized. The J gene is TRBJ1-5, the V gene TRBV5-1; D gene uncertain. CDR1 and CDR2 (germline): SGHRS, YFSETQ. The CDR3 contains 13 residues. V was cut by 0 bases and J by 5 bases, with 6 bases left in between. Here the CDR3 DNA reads TGCGCCAGCAGCTTGGAGGTGGATCAGCCCCAGCATTTT. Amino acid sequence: CASSLEVDQPQHF.

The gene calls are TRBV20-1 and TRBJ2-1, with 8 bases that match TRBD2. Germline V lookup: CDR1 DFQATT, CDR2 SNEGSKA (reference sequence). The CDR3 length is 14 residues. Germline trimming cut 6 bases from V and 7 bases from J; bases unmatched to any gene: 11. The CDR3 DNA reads TGCAGTGCACCGTCCAGCGGGGGACGGAATGAGCAGTTCTTC. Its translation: CSAPSSGGRNEQFF.

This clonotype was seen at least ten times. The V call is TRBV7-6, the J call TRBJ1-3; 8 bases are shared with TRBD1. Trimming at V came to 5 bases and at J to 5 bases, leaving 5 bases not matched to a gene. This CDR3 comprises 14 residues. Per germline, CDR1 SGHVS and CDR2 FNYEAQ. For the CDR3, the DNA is TGTGCCAGCAGCGGACAGGGAGGGAGAAACACCATATATTTT. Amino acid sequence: CASSGQGGRNTIYF.

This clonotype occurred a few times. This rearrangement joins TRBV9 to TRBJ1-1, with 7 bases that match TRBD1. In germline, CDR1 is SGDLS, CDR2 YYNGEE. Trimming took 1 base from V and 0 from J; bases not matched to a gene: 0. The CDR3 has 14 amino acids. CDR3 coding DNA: TGTGCCAGCAGCGTACAGGGGGTGAACACTGAAGCTTTCTTT. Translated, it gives CASSVQGVNTEAFF.

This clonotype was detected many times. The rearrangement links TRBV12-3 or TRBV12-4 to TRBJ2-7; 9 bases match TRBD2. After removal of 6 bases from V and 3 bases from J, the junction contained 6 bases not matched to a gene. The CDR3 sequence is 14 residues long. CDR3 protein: CASSRLAVDYEQYF. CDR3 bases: TGTGCCAGCAGCCGACTAGCGGTAGACTACGAGCAGTACTTC.

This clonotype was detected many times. CDR3 amino acids: CASSQGLATGELFF. For the CDR3, the DNA is TGCGCCAGCAGCCAAGGACTAGCCACCGGGGAGCTGTTTTTT. The rearrangement uses TRBV4-1 and TRBJ2-2; 7 nucleotides line up with TRBD2. Per the germline V gene, CDR1 is MGHRA and CDR2 is YSYEKL. This CDR3 is 14 amino acids long. J lost 4 bases, V lost 1 base, and 0 bases had no gene match.

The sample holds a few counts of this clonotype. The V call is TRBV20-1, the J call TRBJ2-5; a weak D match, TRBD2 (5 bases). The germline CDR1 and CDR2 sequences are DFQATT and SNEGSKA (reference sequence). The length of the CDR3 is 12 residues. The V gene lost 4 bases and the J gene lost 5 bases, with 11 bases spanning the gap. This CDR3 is CSATAWRETQYF. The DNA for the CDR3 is TGCAGTGCTACCGCTTGGAGGGAGACCCAGTACTTC.

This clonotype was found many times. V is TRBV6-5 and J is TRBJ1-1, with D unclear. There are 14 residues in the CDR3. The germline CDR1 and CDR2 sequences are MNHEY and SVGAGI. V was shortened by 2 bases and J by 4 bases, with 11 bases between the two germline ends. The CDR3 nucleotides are TGTGCCAGCAGTTACGCGGGGTCGGGCACTGAAGCTTTCTTT. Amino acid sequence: CASSYAGSGTEAFF.

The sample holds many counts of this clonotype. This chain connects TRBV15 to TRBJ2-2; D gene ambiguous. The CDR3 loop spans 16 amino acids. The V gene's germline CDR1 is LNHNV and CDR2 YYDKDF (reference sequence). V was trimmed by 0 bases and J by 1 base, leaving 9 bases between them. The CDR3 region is CATSRDGRLNTGELFF. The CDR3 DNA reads TGTGCCACCAGCAGAGATGGCCGGCTGAACACCGGGGAGCTGTTTTTT.